This TCR beta chain was retrieved from a study of T cell repertoires in cytomegalovirus infection. The overall study: CMV infection together with matching HLA type was indicated by public TCR beta signatures. Study-level results: HLA-C-restricted CMV-specific TCR beta clonotypes were dominant in the ex vivo response. Carriers of CMV and the relevant HLA type were discriminated by public TCR beta frequency.

From the reads, TCRdb called clonotypes with MiXCR, one entry per CDR3 protein. Among around 740,000 distinct CDR3 sequences listed, roughly a third were seen once. This clonotype occurred once. The antigen is unknown. CDR1 is MDHEN and CDR2 is SYDVKM in the germline V gene. Germline trimming cut 8 bases from V and 4 bases from J; bases unmatched to any gene: 13. The CDR3 contains 16 residues. Sequencing used PBMCs. J is TRBJ2-3 and V is TRBV28; TRBD2 aligns across 9 bases. The clonotype originates from a human donor in good health (CMV status not recorded). Some clones in this sample may be carry-over from other donors' samples. The CDR3 is CASSLSGLAKSDTQYF. The DNA of the CDR3 is TGTGCCAGCTCCCTTTCCGGACTAGCGAAGTCAGATACGCAGTATTTT.